The TCR beta chain under discussion was sequenced for a study of cytomegalovirus exposure and HLA in healthy donors. The ends were cut back, 11 bases at V and 0 bases at J, with 20 bases in the middle. This CDR3 contains 16 residues. It was the approximately 130-subject validation cohort, separate from the roughly 700-subject first cohort, to which the donors belonged. Study-wide findings and caveats: Reported performance of the classifier showed diagnosis of cytomegalovirus status with high specificity and sensitivity. According to the study, roughly 180 TCR beta chains were cytomegalovirus-associated. Among the CMV-associated chains, three were confirmed in vitro as specific for CMV antigens.

The sample holds a few counts of this clone. Its antigen is as yet unknown. This table comes from immunoSEQ multiplex PCR, and its TCRdb copy is limited to in-frame clones, with some not included. The sample has over 150,000 clones; 80% to 85% are singletons. V gene TRBV23-1 combines with J gene TRBJ1-5; D uncertain. TRBV23-1 is flagged as an ORF with uncertain function. This clonotype originated in a woman aged 18-29 years in good health and CMV-seropositive. The sample comprised PBMCs. Written as DNA, the CDR3 is TGCGCCCCCACTTCCGGGTCAACATATAGCAATCAGCCCCAGCATTTT. It codes for CAPTSGSTYSNQPQHF.